These 5 T cell receptor beta chains were sequenced from one sample in a study of control samples from healthy donors and cancer patients. Data came from immunoSEQ multiplex PCR; TCRdb stores just in-frame clones and leaves some out. This sample has 100,000 to 150,000 clones, with over 85% found just once. Material: blood. These TCRs come from a man aged 25 to 40 in good health.

This chain uses TRBV11-2 with TRBJ2-5, with D maybe TRBD1 (6 bases). The germline V and J ends were trimmed by 5 bases and 1 base, with 14 bases remaining between them. The CDR3 length is 15 residues. The germline CDR1 and CDR2 sequences are SGHAT and FQNNGV. This CDR3 is CASSAYRAPQETQYF. The CDR3 coding sequence is TGTGCCAGCAGCGCCTACAGGGCCCCCCAAGAGACCCAGTACTTC.

As concerns this clone: One end of the junction fails to match germline, which may point to a read error. The same CDR3 can be traced to other DNA sequences in this sample. The chain recombines TRBV14 with TRBJ2-6; D is uncertain. Germline V lookup: CDR1 SGHDN, CDR2 FVKESK. The CDR3 length is 13 residues. In nucleotides, the CDR3 is TGCGCCAGCAGCCAAGCCGGGGCCAACGTCCTGACTTTC. It is translated as CASSQAGANVLTF.

The chain links TRBV24-1 to TRBJ2-1, with 10 bases that match TRBD1. V lost 7 bases to trimming and J lost 8 bases; unmatched junction nucleotides: 7. The CDR3 length is 14 residues. The germline gives CDR1 KGHDR, CDR2 SFDVKD. Here the CDR3 DNA reads TGTGCCACCAGCCGACAGGGGGCCATGGATGAGCAGTTCTTC. It translates to CATSRQGAMDEQFF.

The CDR3: CASSPKTEAFF. In DNA, the CDR3 is TGTGCCAGCAGCCCTAAGACTGAAGCTTTCTTT. The V gene is TRBV25-1, the J gene TRBJ1-1; no clear D. V lost 6 bases, J lost 5 bases, and 7 bases lay in between. The CDR3 runs to 11 residues. From germline, CDR1 is MGHDK and CDR2 SYGVNS.

On this clone: Compared with germline, one end of the junction differs, possibly owing to a read error. The V and J genes are TRBV3-1 (or the pseudogene TRBV3-2) and TRBJ2-2; TRBD1 is a possible D gene (6 bases). There are 16 residues in the CDR3. CDR1 LGHDT and CDR2 YNNKEL come from the germline V gene (reference sequence). DNA of the CDR3: TGTGCCAGCAGCCACCATACAGGGTTGGAGGTCCGGGGAGCTGTTTTT. It yields the protein CASSHHTGLEVRGAVF.